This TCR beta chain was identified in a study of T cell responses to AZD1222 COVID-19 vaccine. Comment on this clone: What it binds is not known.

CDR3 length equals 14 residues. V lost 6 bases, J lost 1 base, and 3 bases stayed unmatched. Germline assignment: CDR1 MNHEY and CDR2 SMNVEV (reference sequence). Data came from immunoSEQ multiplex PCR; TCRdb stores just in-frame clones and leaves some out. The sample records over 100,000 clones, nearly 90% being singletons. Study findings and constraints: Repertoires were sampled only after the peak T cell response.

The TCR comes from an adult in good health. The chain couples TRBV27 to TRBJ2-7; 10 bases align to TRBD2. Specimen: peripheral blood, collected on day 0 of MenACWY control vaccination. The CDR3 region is CASRPSGGSYEQYF. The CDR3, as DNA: TGTGCCAGCAGGCCTAGCGGGGGTTCCTACGAGCAGTACTTC.